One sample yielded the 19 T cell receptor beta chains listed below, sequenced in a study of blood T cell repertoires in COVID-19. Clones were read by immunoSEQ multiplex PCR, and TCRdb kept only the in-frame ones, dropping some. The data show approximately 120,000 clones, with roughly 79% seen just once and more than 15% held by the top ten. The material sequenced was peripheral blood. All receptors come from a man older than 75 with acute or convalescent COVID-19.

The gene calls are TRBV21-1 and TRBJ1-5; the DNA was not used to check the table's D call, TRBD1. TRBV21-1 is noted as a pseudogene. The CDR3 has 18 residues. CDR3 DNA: TGTGCCAGCAGCAAAGACCCCAGGACAGACTGGGGCAATCAGCCCCAGCATTTT. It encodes CASSKDPRTDWGNQPQHF.

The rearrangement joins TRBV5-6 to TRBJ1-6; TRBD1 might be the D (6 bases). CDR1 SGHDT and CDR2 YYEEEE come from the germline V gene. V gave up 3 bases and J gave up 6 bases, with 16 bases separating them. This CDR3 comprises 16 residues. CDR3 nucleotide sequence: TGTGCCAGCAGCTCAGACCTGGACAGCCGTAATTCACCCCTCCACTTT. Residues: CASSSDLDSRNSPLHF.

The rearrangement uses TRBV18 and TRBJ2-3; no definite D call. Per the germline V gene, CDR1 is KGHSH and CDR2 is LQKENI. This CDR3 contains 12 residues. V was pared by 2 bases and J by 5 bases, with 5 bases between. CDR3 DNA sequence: TGTGCCAGCTCACCATCAGAAGATACGCAGTATTTT. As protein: CASSPSEDTQYF.

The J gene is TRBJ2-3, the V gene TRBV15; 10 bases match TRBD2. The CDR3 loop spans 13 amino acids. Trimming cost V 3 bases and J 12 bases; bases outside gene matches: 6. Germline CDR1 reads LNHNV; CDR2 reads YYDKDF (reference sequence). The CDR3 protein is CATSSFIAGGQYF. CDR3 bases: TGTGCCACCAGCAGTTTCATAGCGGGGGGACAGTATTTT.

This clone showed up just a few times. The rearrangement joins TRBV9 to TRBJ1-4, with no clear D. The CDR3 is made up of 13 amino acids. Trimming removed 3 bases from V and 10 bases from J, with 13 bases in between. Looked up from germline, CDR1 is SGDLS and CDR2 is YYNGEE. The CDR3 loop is CASSAAISGKLFF. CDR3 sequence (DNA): TGTGCCAGCAGCGCAGCGATCTCGGGAAAACTGTTTTTT.

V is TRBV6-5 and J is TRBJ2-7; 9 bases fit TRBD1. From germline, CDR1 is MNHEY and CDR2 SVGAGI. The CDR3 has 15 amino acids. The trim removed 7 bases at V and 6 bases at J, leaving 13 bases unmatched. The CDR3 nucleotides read TGTGCCAGCACCCACAATACAGGGGGCAGGGGCGAGCAGTACTTC. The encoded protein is CASTHNTGGRGEQYF.

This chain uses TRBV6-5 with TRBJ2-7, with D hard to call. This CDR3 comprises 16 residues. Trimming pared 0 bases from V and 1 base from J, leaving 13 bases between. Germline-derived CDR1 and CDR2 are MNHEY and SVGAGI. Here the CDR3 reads CASSYSESKSSYEQYF. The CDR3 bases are TGTGCCAGCAGTTACTCCGAGAGTAAATCGTCCTACGAGCAGTACTTC.

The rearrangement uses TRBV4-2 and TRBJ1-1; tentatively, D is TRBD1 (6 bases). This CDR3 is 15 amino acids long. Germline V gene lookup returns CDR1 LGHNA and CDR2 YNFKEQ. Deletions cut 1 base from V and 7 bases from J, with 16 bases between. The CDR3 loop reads CASSQAGGARGEAFF. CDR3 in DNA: TGTGCCAGCAGCCAAGCCGGGGGGGCCAGGGGTGAAGCTTTCTTT.

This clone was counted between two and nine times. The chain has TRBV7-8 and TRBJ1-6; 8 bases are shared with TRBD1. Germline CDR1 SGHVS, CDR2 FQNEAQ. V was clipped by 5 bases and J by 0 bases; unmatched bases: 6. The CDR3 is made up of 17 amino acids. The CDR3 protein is CASSPRDRSSYNSPLHF. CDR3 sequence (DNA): TGTGCCAGCAGCCCTCGGGACAGGAGCTCCTATAATTCACCCCTCCACTTT.

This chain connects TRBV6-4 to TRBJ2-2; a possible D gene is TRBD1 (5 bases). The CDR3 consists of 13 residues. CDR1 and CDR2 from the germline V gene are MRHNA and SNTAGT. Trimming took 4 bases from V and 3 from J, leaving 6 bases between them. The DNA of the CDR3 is TGTGCCAGCAGTGCGACAGACACCGGGGAGCTGTTTTTT. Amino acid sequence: CASSATDTGELFF.

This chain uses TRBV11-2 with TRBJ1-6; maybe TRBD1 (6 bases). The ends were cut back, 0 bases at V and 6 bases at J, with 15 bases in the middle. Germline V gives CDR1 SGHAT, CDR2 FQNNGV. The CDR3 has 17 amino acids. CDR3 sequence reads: CASSLDWLGAGNSPLHF. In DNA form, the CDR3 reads TGTGCCAGCAGCTTAGATTGGCTGGGGGCAGGTAATTCACCCCTCCACTTT.

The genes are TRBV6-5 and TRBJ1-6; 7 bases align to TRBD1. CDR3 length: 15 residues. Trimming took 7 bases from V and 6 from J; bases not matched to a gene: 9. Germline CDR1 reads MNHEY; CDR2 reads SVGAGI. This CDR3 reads CASTLLNRGNSPLHF. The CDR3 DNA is TGTGCCAGCACCCTCCTGAACAGGGGTAATTCACCCCTCCACTTT.

The CDR3 DNA follows: TGCGCCAGCAGTCTTAGCGGGGGGCGAGAAGAGACCCAGTACTTC. Its protein product is CASSLSGGREETQYF. The chain links TRBV4-1 to TRBJ2-5; TRBD2 agrees at 10 bases. CDR3 length equals 15 residues. Trimming cost V 6 bases and J 3 bases; bases outside gene matches: 7. Per germline, CDR1 MGHRA and CDR2 YSYEKL.

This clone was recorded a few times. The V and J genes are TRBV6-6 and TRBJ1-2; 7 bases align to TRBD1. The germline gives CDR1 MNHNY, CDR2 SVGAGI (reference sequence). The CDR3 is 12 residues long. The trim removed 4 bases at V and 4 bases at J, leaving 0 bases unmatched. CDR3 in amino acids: CASSSGGYGYTF. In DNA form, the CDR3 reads TGTGCCAGCAGTTCAGGGGGCTATGGCTACACCTTC.

The CDR3 is CASSSPGTRVPDVREQFF. CDR3 nucleotide sequence: TGTGCCAGCAGTTCCCCGGGGACTAGGGTCCCTGACGTCAGAGAGCAGTTCTTC. V usage is TRBV6-2 or TRBV6-3 and J usage is TRBJ2-1; 8 nucleotides agree with TRBD2. CDR1 and CDR2 from the germline V gene are MNHEY and SVGEGT. This CDR3 is 18 amino acids long. The V segment lost 4 bases and the J segment 10 bases; nucleotides outside the gene matches: 21.

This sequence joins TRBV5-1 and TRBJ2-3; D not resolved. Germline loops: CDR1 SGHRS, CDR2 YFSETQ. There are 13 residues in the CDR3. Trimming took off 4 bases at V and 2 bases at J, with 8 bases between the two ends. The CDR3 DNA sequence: TGCGCCAGCAGCACTTCACCCACAGATACGCAGTATTTT. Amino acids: CASSTSPTDTQYF.

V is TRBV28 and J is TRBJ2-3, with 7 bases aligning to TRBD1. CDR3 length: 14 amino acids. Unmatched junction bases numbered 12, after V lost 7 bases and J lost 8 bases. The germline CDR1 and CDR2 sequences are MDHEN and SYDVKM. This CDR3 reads CASNHGQVGSTQYF. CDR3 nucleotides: TGTGCCAGCAATCATGGACAGGTTGGTAGTACGCAGTATTTT.

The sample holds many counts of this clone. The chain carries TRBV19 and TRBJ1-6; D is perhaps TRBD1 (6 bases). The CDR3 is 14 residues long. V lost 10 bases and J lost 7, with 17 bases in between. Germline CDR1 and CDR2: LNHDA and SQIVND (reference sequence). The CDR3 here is CATTDRQLNSPLHF. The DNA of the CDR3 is TGTGCCACCACCGACAGGCAACTCAATTCACCCCTCCACTTT.

The DNA for the CDR3 is TGTGCCAGCAGGCAGGGGGCCGGCACCATATATTTT. It encodes CASRQGAGTIYF. The genes are TRBV6-6 and TRBJ1-3; 8 bases are shared with TRBD1. CDR3 length equals 12 residues. V gave up 6 bases and J gave up 9 bases; unmatched junction bases: 4. Germline values: CDR1 MNHNY, CDR2 SVGAGI (reference sequence).